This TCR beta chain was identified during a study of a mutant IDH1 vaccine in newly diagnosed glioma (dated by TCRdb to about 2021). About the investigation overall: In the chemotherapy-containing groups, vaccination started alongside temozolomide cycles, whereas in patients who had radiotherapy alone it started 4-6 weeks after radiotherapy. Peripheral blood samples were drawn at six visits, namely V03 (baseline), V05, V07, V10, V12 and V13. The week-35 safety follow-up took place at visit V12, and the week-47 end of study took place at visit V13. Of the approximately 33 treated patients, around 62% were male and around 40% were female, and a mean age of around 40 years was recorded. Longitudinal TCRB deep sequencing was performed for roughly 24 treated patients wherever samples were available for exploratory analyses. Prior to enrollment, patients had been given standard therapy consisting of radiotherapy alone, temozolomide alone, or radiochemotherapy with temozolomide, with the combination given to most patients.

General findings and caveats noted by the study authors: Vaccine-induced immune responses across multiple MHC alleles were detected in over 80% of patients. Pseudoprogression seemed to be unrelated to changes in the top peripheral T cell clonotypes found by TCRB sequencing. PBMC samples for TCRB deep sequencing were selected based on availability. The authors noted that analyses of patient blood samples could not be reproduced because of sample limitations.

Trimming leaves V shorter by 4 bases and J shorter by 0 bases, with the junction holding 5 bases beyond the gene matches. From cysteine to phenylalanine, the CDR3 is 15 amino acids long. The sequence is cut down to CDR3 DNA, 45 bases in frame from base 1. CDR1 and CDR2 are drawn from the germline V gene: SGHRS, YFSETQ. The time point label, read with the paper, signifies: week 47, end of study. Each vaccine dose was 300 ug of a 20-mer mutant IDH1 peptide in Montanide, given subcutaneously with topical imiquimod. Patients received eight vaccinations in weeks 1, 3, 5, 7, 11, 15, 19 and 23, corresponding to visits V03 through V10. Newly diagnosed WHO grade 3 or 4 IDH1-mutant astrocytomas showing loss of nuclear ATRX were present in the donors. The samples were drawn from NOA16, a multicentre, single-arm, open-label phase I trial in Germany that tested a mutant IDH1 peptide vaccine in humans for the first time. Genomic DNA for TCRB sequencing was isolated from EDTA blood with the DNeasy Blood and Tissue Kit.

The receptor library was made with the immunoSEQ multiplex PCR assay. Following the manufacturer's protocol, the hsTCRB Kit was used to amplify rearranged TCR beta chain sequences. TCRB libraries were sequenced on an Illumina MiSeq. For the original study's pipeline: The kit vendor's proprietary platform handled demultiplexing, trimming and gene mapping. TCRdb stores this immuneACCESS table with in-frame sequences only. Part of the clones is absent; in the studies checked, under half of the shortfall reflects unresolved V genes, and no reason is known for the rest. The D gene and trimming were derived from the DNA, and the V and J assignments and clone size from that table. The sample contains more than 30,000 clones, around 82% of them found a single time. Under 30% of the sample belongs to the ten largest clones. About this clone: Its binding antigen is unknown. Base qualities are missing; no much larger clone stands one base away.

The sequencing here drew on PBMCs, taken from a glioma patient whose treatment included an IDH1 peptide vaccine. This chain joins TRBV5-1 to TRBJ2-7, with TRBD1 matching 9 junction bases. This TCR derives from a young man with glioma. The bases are TGCGCCAGCAGCCCGGACAGGGGCTCCTCCTACGAGCAGTACTTC. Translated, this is CASSPDRGSSYEQYF. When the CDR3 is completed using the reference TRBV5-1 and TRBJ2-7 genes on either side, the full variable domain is KAGVTQTPRYLIKTRGQQVTLSCSPISGHRSVSWYQQTPGQGLQFLFEYFSETQRNKGNFPGRFSGRQFSNSRSEMNVSTLELGDSALYLCASSPDRGSSYEQYFGPGTRLTVT.